This is a list of T cell receptor beta chains from one sample in a study of cytomegalovirus exposure and HLA in healthy donors. Assay used: immunoSEQ multiplex PCR; TCRdb lists only in-frame clones, some missing. The sample records under 150,000 clones, 81% being singletons. Material for sequencing was PBMCs. These receptors were collected from a man aged 18 to 35 in good health and CMV-seronegative. Each CDR3 is given with its conserved first and last residue. A D gene is named only where the DNA matches it firmly. Expanded clones get a size class; other rows say once, few or many, or leave the size out.

length	V	D	size	J	CDR3	DNA
14	TRBV4-1	NA	few	TRBJ1-1	CASSSPTVRVEAFF	TGCGCCAGCAGCTCCCCGACAGTACGTGTTGAAGCTTTCTTT
14	TRBV15	TRBD1	NA	TRBJ1-2	CATSRQGQNYGYTF	TGTGCCACCAGCAGACAGGGACAGAACTATGGCTACACCTTC
17	TRBV13	TRBD2	NA	TRBJ2-2	CASSLWGGGTNTGELFF	TGTGCCAGCAGCTTATGGGGCGGGGGAACGAACACCGGGGAGCTGTTTTTT
13	TRBV7-7	NA	NA	TRBJ1-1	CASSVKQGTEAFF	TGTGCTAGCAGCGTAAAACAGGGCACTGAAGCTTTCTTT
15	TRBV7-8	TRBD1	NA	TRBJ1-6	CASSPSTGTRSPLHF	TGTGCCAGCAGCCCGTCGACAGGGACTAGATCACCCCTCCACTTT
14	TRBV27	NA	once	TRBJ2-7	CASSLGRGSYEQYF	TGTGCCAGCAGCCTCGGACGGGGATCCTACGAGCAGTACTTC
16	TRBV10-1	TRBD1	NA	TRBJ2-1	CASSETGQGYGGKQFF	TGCGCCAGCAGTGAGACGGGACAGGGATACGGTGGGAAGCAGTTCTTC
14	TRBV18	NA	NA	TRBJ1-3	CASSPRGVWNTIYF	TGTGCCAGCTCACCTCGCGGGGTGTGGAACACCATATATTTT
13	TRBV9	NA	few	TRBJ1-2	CASSVASNYGYTF	TGTGCCAGCAGCGTAGCCAGTAACTATGGCTACACCTTC
15	TRBV10-1	TRBD1	NA	TRBJ1-4	CASSGTGTSNEKLFF	TGCGCCAGCAGCGGGACAGGGACGAGCAATGAAAAACTGTTTTTT
16	TRBV9	NA	once	TRBJ2-2	CASSLPTGGGTGELFF	TGTGCCAGCAGCCTCCCTACGGGGGGCGGCACCGGGGAGCTGTTTTTT
17	TRBV5-1	NA	NA	TRBJ2-1	CASSPTPGQPLYNEQFF	TGCGCCAGCAGCCCAACCCCCGGACAGCCTCTCTACAATGAGCAGTTCTTC
14	TRBV2	TRBD1	NA	TRBJ2-7	CASTSDRTVWEQYF	TGTGCCAGCACCTCGGACAGGACCGTGTGGGAGCAGTACTTC
14	TRBV7-9	NA	NA	TRBJ1-2	CASSPTAGRDGYTF	TGTGCCAGCTCCCCCACGGCAGGGAGGGATGGCTACACCTTC
15	TRBV19	NA	NA	TRBJ2-3	CASSIGGGGTDTQYF	TGTGCCAGTAGTATTGGGGGGGGCGGTACAGATACGCAGTATTTT
16	TRBV4-3	NA	NA	TRBJ2-2	CASSQDEQGNTGELFF	TGCGCCAGCAGCCAAGATGAACAGGGGAACACCGGGGAGCTGTTTTTT
14	TRBV5-1	NA	NA	TRBJ2-3	CASSPGTESDTQYF	TGCGCCAGCAGCCCCGGCACAGAATCAGATACGCAGTATTTT
17	TRBV25-1	NA	NA	TRBJ1-5	CASSDGVGVQGIQPQHF	TGTGCCAGCAGTGACGGAGTGGGGGTACAGGGTATTCAGCCCCAGCATTTT
17	TRBV5-1	NA	NA	TRBJ1-3	CASSPAGGVDPGNTIYF	TGCGCCAGCAGCCCGGCGGGGGGCGTCGACCCTGGAAACACCATATATTTT
16	TRBV10-3	TRBD1	NA	TRBJ2-2	CAISRPDRGHTGELFF	TGTGCCATCAGCCGACCTGACAGGGGGCACACCGGGGAGCTGTTTTTT
12	TRBV6-5	NA	few	TRBJ1-1	CASYRFNTEAFF	TGTGCCAGCTACAGATTTAACACTGAAGCTTTCTTT
16	TRBV14	TRBD2	NA	TRBJ2-2	CASSHRTSGNTGELFF	TGTGCCAGCAGCCATCGGACTAGCGGAAACACCGGGGAGCTGTTTTTT
15	TRBV10-3	TRBD1	once	TRBJ1-6	CAISDTGAYNSPLHF	TGTGCCATCAGTGATACAGGGGCCTATAATTCACCCCTCCACTTT
16	TRBV5-1	TRBD2	NA	TRBJ2-1	CASSSQRLAGGGEQFF	TGCGCCAGCAGCTCGCAACGACTAGCGGGGGGAGGAGAGCAGTTCTTC
16	TRBV4-3	NA	NA	TRBJ1-3	CASSQDRGGSGNTIYF	TGCGCCAGCAGCCAAGACAGGGGTGGTTCTGGAAACACCATATATTTT
13	TRBV5-6	TRBD1	NA	TRBJ1-6	CASRDRGNSPLHF	TGTGCCAGCAGGGACAGGGGTAATTCACCCCTCCACTTT
15	TRBV4-3	TRBD1	few	TRBJ1-2	CASSREKQGIYGYTF	TGCGCCAGCAGCCGAGAAAAACAGGGGATCTATGGCTACACCTTC
15	TRBV2	NA	NA	TRBJ1-2	CASSEAREDGYGYTF	TGTGCCAGCAGTGAAGCCAGGGAGGATGGCTATGGCTACACCTTC
16	TRBV7-9	NA	NA	TRBJ1-2	CASSLASGKFNYGYTF	TGTGCCAGCAGCTTAGCGAGCGGAAAGTTCAACTATGGCTACACCTTC
16	TRBV7-6	TRBD2	NA	TRBJ2-5	CASSRTSFEREETQYF	TGTGCCAGCAGCAGGACTAGCTTTGAACGGGAAGAGACCCAGTACTTC
15	TRBV7-9	NA	once	TRBJ1-5	CASSFGREHNQPQHF	TGTGCCAGCAGCTTTGGCAGGGAACATAATCAGCCCCAGCATTTT
18	TRBV19	NA	NA	TRBJ2-7	CASSIVVSGSGAAYEQYF	TGTGCCAGTAGTATAGTCGTGAGTGGCTCCGGAGCAGCCTACGAGCAGTACTTC
13	TRBV11-2	TRBD2	NA	TRBJ2-1	CASSLAGRAGEFF	TGTGCCAGCAGCTTAGCTGGCAGGGCGGGGGAGTTCTTC
18	TRBV7-2	NA	NA	TRBJ1-1	CASTPLAGSISFDTEAFF	TGTGCCAGCACCCCTCTAGCGGGGTCAATAAGTTTCGACACTGAAGCTTTCTTT
16	TRBV10-3	NA	NA	TRBJ2-3	CAISGLLTGWLDTQYF	TGTGCCATCAGTGGCCTACTGACAGGATGGCTAGATACGCAGTATTTT
23	TRBV28	TRBD2	few	TRBJ2-3	CASSNYRIHPGTSGGGDTDTQYF	TGTGCCAGCAGTAACTACAGAATACACCCCGGGACTAGCGGGGGGGGAGACACAGATACGCAGTATTTT
15	TRBV6-4	TRBD2	NA	TRBJ2-1	CASSPDSGGSNEQFF	TGTGCCAGCAGTCCCGATAGCGGGGGGTCCAATGAGCAGTTCTTC
11	TRBV6-6	NA	once	TRBJ1-2	CASTGGGGYTF	TGCGCCAGCACCGGGGGGGGTGGCTACACCTTC
16	TRBV4-2	TRBD1	NA	TRBJ2-2	CASSQQGQGGTGELFF	TGTGCCAGCAGCCAACAGGGACAGGGGGGCACCGGGGAGCTGTTTTTT